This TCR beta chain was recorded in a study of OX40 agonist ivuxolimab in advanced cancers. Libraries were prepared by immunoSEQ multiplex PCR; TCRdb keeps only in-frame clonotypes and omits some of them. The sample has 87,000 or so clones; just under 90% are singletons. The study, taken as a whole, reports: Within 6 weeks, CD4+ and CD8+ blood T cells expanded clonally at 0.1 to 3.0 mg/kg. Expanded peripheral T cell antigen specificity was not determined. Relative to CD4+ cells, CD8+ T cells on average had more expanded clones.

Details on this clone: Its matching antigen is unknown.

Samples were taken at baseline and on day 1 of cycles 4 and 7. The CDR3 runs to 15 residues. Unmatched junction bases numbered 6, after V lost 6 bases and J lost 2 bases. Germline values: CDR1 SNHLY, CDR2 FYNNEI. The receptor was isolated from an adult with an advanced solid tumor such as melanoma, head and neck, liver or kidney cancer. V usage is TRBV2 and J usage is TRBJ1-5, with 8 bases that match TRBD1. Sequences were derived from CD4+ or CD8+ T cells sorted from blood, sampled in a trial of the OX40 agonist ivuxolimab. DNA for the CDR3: TGTGCCAGCAGAACCGACAGGGGACGCAATCAGCCCCAGCATTTT. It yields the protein CASRTDRGRNQPQHF.